This T cell receptor beta chain was sequenced for a study of beta chain features in type 1 diabetes. There was one heparinised blood draw per donor, averaging around 0.11 L. Sorting that relied on CD45RO/CCR7/CD25/CD127/CD95/CD27 yielded CD4+ naive, central memory, regulatory and stem cell-like memory cells. A note on this clone: Its antigen is unidentified.

V lost 3 bases and J lost 5, with 8 bases in between. The CDR3 is 12 amino acids. Looked up from germline, CDR1 is SGHVS and CDR2 is FQNEAQ. Since all of the isolated RNA was reverse transcribed, expressed TCRB transcripts were what got sequenced. Sequencing used immunoSEQ multiplex PCR; TCRdb keeps in-frame clones, though not all of them. The sample carries some 300,000 clones, approximately 8.1% recorded once. General study points: Using cDNA template may skew counts toward highly expressing activated cells. Whatever favoring of shorter templates PCR might show would apply equally to patients and controls.

Specimen: central memory CD4+ T cells from blood. The chain has TRBV7-8 and TRBJ2-7; D might be TRBD2 (5 bases). The TCR sequence derives from a woman aged 18 to 35 in good health. The CDR3 coding sequence is TGTGCCAGCAGCTTTGCCGGGAACGAGCAGTACTTC. Protein: CASSFAGNEQYF.